The rows below give T cell receptor beta chains drawn from one sample of a study of CD8+ T cells in alopecia areata. TCRdb's table, derived via immunoSEQ multiplex PCR, lists solely in-frame clones and lacks some. Altogether approximately 210,000 clones are present, roughly two fifths being singletons, with the ten largest covering over 2%. This material consisted of CD4+ T cells sorted from blood, taken around week 36, from a patient treated with tofacitinib. All receptors derive from a human donor with alopecia areata. The CDR3 runs from the conserved cysteine through the conserved F or W. A D gene is named only where the DNA matches it firmly. Part of the rows lack a size; the others show once, few, many or a class for expanded clones.

j_gene | d_gene | abundance | v_gene | CDR3aa | CDR3nt
TRBJ2-3 | TRBD2 | NA | TRBV7-3 | CASSSLAATDTQYF | TGTGCCAGCAGCTCACTAGCGGCCACAGATACGCAGTATTTT
TRBJ2-2 | NA | NA | TRBV30 | CASPGRAGELFF | TGTGCCAGTCCAGGTCGGGCCGGGGAGCTGTTTTTT
TRBJ1-4 | TRBD1 | NA | TRBV30 | CAWSAGQKESEKLFF | TGTGCCTGGAGTGCGGGACAGAAGGAGAGTGAAAAACTGTTTTTT
TRBJ2-3 | TRBD2 | NA | TRBV29-1 | CSVESGLAGVTDTQYF | TGCAGCGTTGAGTCGGGGCTAGCGGGAGTTACAGATACGCAGTATTTT
TRBJ2-3 | NA | few | TRBV11-2 | CASSPVDTQYF | TGTGCCAGCAGCCCCGTGGATACGCAGTATTTT
TRBJ2-5 | NA | NA | TRBV6-6 | CASSYPRGTQYF | TGTGCCAGCAGTTACCCCCGAGGGACCCAGTACTTC
TRBJ2-3 | NA | few | TRBV29-1 | CSVERAPGSTDTQYF | TGCAGCGTTGAGCGAGCACCCGGATCCACAGATACGCAGTATTTT
TRBJ2-2 | NA | NA | TRBV15 | CATSRGRSGELFF | TGTGCCACCAGCAGAGGTAGGTCCGGGGAGCTGTTTTTT
TRBJ2-3 | NA | NA | TRBV15 | CATSSDRRDTQYF | TGTGCCACCAGCAGCGACAGGAGAGATACGCAGTATTTT
TRBJ2-1 | TRBD2 | NA | TRBV9 | CASSVEAGGYNEQFF | TGTGCCAGCAGCGTAGAAGCGGGGGGCTACAATGAGCAGTTCTTC